This T cell receptor (beta chain) was found in a study of blood T cell repertoires in COVID-19. In the study overall: PBMCs, B-cell-depleted T cells, or T cells provided the cDNA or gDNA that made up the material.

Germline assignment: CDR1 SNHLY and CDR2 FYNNEI. The CDR3 is 16 residues long. Trimming removed 7 bases from V and 1 base from J, with 16 bases in between. Sequencing used immunoSEQ multiplex PCR; TCRdb keeps in-frame clones, though not all of them. The repertoire has a few hundred thousand clones, almost 90% of them found once; the top ten carry approximately 4.5%. The source of this sequence is a woman between 18 and 30 years old with acute COVID-19. The rearrangement links TRBV2 to TRBJ2-2; tentative D call: TRBD2 (6 bases). The sequencing sample was made of PBMCs or T cells enriched from blood (not recorded which). Here the CDR3 DNA reads TGTGCCAGCAAACCCCGGGTGGGAGGGAACACCGGGGAGCTGTTTTTT. Its protein is CASKPRVGGNTGELFF.